A single sample is the source of the 15 T cell receptor beta chains below, sequenced in a study of blood T cells in healthy people across ages. Primed by a sample-barcoded 5' primer and a J-beta primer mix, a second PCR proceeded for 7 to 11 cycles. TCRdb ran MiXCR on the 5' RACE reads and lists one entry per CDR3 protein. The sample includes 550,000 to 750,000 distinct CDR3 sequences, over 20% of them seen just once. The sequencing sample was made of blood. The receptors originated from a man between 65 and 85 years old in good health.

This clonotype has a handful of counts. The V call is TRBV6-5, the J call TRBJ1-5; 8 bases are a match to TRBD1. CDR3 length equals 14 residues. CDR1 and CDR2 (germline): MNHEY, SVGAGI. J lost 2 bases, V lost 7 bases, and 4 bases had no gene match. DNA for the CDR3: TGTGCCAGCAAGGACAGGGTCGGCAATCAGCCCCAGCATTTT. Protein product: CASKDRVGNQPQHF.

The CDR3 bases are TGTGCCAGCACACCGGGACATGGGCATAACTCTGGAAACACCATATATTTT. Translation gives CASTPGHGHNSGNTIYF. V and J are TRBV6-6 and TRBJ1-3; possibly TRBD1 for D (6 bases). In germline, CDR1 is MNHNY, CDR2 SVGAGI (reference sequence). CDR3 length equals 17 residues. V lost 7 bases to trimming and J lost 0 bases, with 19 bases between them.

The chain employs TRBV6-7 and TRBJ2-3; 8 bases map to TRBD1. TRBV6-7 is designated an ORF whose function remains uncertain. V was clipped by 4 bases and J by 5 bases; unmatched bases: 11. The CDR3 has 16 amino acids. CDR3 residues: CASSSGRTGMGDTQYF. CDR3 coding DNA: TGTGCCAGCAGTTCGGGTCGGACAGGGATGGGAGATACGCAGTATTTT.

This clonotype has more than one count but fewer than ten. The V call is TRBV7-8, the J call TRBJ1-2; possible D gene TRBD1, 5 bases. The germline CDR1 and CDR2 sequences are SGHVS and FQNEAQ. The V and J ends lost 3 bases and 4 bases respectively, with 12 bases between them. The CDR3 has 14 amino acids. CDR3 amino acids: CASSFGPTGYGYTF. CDR3 nucleotide sequence: TGTGCCAGCAGCTTCGGCCCAACAGGCTATGGCTACACCTTC.

This clonotype was observed a handful of times. The junction does not match germline at one end; this may be a read error. The J gene is TRBJ2-7, the V gene TRBV27; possibly TRBD1 for D (6 bases). The CDR3 loop spans 15 amino acids. Germline CDR1 reads MNHEY; CDR2 reads SMNVEV (reference sequence). CDR3 DNA: TGTACCAGCAGTTCTAGACCAGGGGACGGGAACGAGCAGTACTTC. Amino acids: CTSSSRPGDGNEQYF.

This clonotype was detected only a few times. The rearrangement links TRBV27 to TRBJ1-5, with D possibly being TRBD1 (5 bases). In germline, CDR1 is MNHEY, CDR2 SMNVEV (reference sequence). The CDR3 has 15 amino acids. Trimming took off 6 bases at V and 2 bases at J, with 14 bases between the two ends. CDR3 DNA sequence: TGTGCCAGCAGGCTTACGGGGGGTGGCAATCAGCCCCAGCATTTT. Protein sequence: CASRLTGGGNQPQHF.

The V and J genes are TRBV10-3 and TRBJ2-1, with D possibly matching TRBD2 (5 bases). Trimming left V 2 bases short and J 10 bases short, with 9 bases between. Germline assignment: CDR1 ENHRY and CDR2 SYGVKD. The CDR3 consists of 12 residues. The CDR3: CAISEEGWEQFF. Written as DNA, the CDR3 is TGTGCCATCAGTGAGGAGGGTTGGGAGCAGTTCTTC.

This clonotype was found many times. The chain carries TRBV20-1 and TRBJ1-5, with 9 bases that match TRBD1. Losses at the gene ends were 5 bases for V and 1 base for J; bases not matched to a gene: 3. CDR1 DFQATT and CDR2 SNEGSKA come from the germline V gene (reference sequence). There are 14 residues in the CDR3. CDR3 DNA sequence: TGCAGTGCTGTCGGGACAGGGAGCAATCAGCCCCAGCATTTT. Protein product: CSAVGTGSNQPQHF.

The V and J genes are TRBV15 and TRBJ1-4; D is ambiguous. Trimming stripped 2 bases from V and 4 bases from J, with 2 bases between. Germline V lookup: CDR1 LNHNV, CDR2 YYDKDF (reference sequence). This CDR3 has 12 residues. The CDR3 sequence is CATSRSNEKLFF. CDR3 nucleotides: TGTGCCACCAGCAGAAGTAATGAAAAACTGTTTTTT.

The chain couples TRBV11-2 to TRBJ1-2; D is perhaps TRBD1 (6 bases). Germline CDR1 and CDR2: SGHAT and FQNNGV. This CDR3 has 14 amino acids. V was clipped by 0 bases and J by 7 bases, with 12 bases between them. The CDR3 protein is CASSLDSAGVGYTF. The CDR3 DNA reads as TGTGCCAGCAGCTTAGATTCGGCAGGGGTTGGCTACACCTTC.

In this sample, this clonotype turned up a few times. The J gene is TRBJ1-3, the V gene TRBV5-1; maybe TRBD1 (5 bases). Germline V lookup: CDR1 SGHRS, CDR2 YFSETQ. CDR3 length: 16 residues. V lost 0 bases and J 0 bases, leaving 10 bases between the germline ends. CDR3 sequence: CASSLVGTYSGNTIYF. As DNA, the CDR3 is TGCGCCAGCAGCTTGGTCGGGACGTACTCTGGAAACACCATATATTTT.

Only a few counts were recorded for this clonotype. The CDR3 loop is CASSPRGERMETQYF. The CDR3 region has the DNA TGTGCCAGCAGCCCCCGAGGGGAGAGAATGGAGACCCAGTACTTC. The V gene is TRBV9, the J gene TRBJ2-5; D is possibly TRBD1 or TRBD2 (5 bases each). Trimming took 4 bases from V and 5 from J, leaving 18 bases between them. The CDR3 length is 15 residues. Germline CDR1 SGDLS, CDR2 YYNGEE.

This clonotype was observed a handful of times. The chain couples TRBV12-3 or TRBV12-4 to TRBJ2-1, with TRBD2 matching over 8 bases. The CDR3 has 16 residues. The junction had 9 bases not matched to a gene; V was cut back by 2 bases and J by 6 bases. This CDR3 reads CASSLISSREGNEQFF. The CDR3 region has the DNA TGTGCCAGCAGTTTAATTTCGAGTCGGGAGGGCAATGAGCAGTTCTTC.

This clonotype was counted many times. The J gene is TRBJ1-4, the V gene TRBV29-1; TRBD1 matches 7 bases. Trimming cost V 4 bases and J 5 bases; bases outside gene matches: 1. The CDR3 sequence is 12 residues long. The germline CDR1 and CDR2 sequences are SQVTM and ANQGSEA. The CDR3 sequence: CSVARGNEKLFF. In nucleotides, the CDR3 is TGCAGCGTTGCCAGGGGGAATGAAAAACTGTTTTTT.

This clonotype was counted between two and nine times. This chain connects TRBV20-1 to TRBJ1-6; D perhaps matches TRBD1 (6 bases). Germline loops: CDR1 DFQATT, CDR2 SNEGSKA (reference sequence). Trimming shortened V by 7 bases and J by 4 bases, and 14 bases separated the two germline ends. The CDR3 covers 14 residues. The CDR3, as DNA: TGCAGTGTCCTCCAGGGGTCGTATAATTCACCCCTCCACTTT. It translates to CSVLQGSYNSPLHF.